The 15 T cell receptor beta chains reported below all come from one sample, sequenced in a study of T cell changes during pregnancy in multiple sclerosis. Repertoires were generated with immunoSEQ multiplex PCR, while TCRdb's copy carries only in-frame clones and drops some. The sample has some 50,000 clones; 91% are singletons. Sequences were derived from CD8+ T cells from peripheral blood mononuclear cells, sampled in the second trimester of pregnancy. Every receptor here comes from a female donor with multiple sclerosis, enrolled in a pregnancy study.

This chain connects TRBV9 to TRBJ2-3; TRBD2 might be the D (7 bases). Trimming left V 0 bases short and J 6 bases short, with 17 bases between. Looked up from germline, CDR1 is SGDLS and CDR2 is YYNGEE. The CDR3 spans 16 residues. DNA of the CDR3: TGTGCCAGCAGCGTAGGTGGACGGGGGGCCGGGGATACGCAGTATTTT. This gives the protein CASSVGGRGAGDTQYF. Full variable domain (missing parts from reference TRBV9 and TRBJ2-3): DSGVTQTPKHLITATGQRVTLRCSPRSGDLSVYWYQQSLDQGLQFLIQYYNGEERAKGNILERFSAQQFPDLHSELNLSSLELGDSALYFCASSVGGRGAGDTQYFGPGTRLTVL.

This chain uses TRBV5-5 with TRBJ2-7; TRBD1 agrees at 8 bases. Trimming cost V 4 bases and J 2 bases; bases outside gene matches: 8. This CDR3 spans 15 amino acids. Germline CDR1 SGHKS, CDR2 YYEKEE (reference sequence). The CDR3 reads CASSLGTGYTYEQYF. The CDR3 coding sequence is TGTGCCAGCAGCCTAGGGACAGGATACACCTACGAGCAGTACTTC.

The rearrangement uses TRBV7-9 and TRBJ1-3, with 8 nucleotides matching TRBD1. Unmatched junction bases numbered 2, after V lost 1 base and J lost 3 bases. Germline V gene data show CDR1 as SEHNR and CDR2 as FQNEAQ (reference sequence). The CDR3 consists of 15 residues. CDR3 residues: CASSLGTGYGNTIYF. In DNA, the CDR3 is TGTGCCAGCAGCTTAGGGACAGGGTATGGAAACACCATATATTTT.

This clone was recorded only once. The rearrangement uses TRBV4-2 and TRBJ2-7, with a weak D call TRBD1 (5 bases). The CDR3 runs 14 residues. Germline V lookup: CDR1 LGHNA, CDR2 YNFKEQ. V was pared by 1 base and J by 0 bases, with 7 bases between. The CDR3 DNA reads as TGTGCCAGCAGCCAAGGTCAGGGCTCCTACGAGCAGTACTTC. Its protein product is CASSQGQGSYEQYF.

The CDR3: CASSEGTWDSPLHF. Written as DNA, the CDR3 is TGTGCCAGCAGTGAGGGGACTTGGGACTCACCCCTCCACTTT. The chain couples TRBV2 to TRBJ1-6, with TRBD1 as a possible D gene (5 bases). Germline CDR1 reads SNHLY; CDR2 reads FYNNEI. The CDR3 sequence is 14 residues long. Trimming took off 3 bases at V and 10 bases at J, with 13 bases between the two ends.

The sample holds one count of this clone. CDR3 residues: CASSAGGTGYTF. The CDR3 bases are TGCGCCAGCAGCGCAGGGGGTACCGGCTACACCTTC. The chain couples TRBV4-1 to TRBJ1-2; 7 bases align to TRBD1. Unmatched junction bases numbered 5, after V lost 5 bases and J lost 8 bases. This CDR3 is built from 12 residues. Germline CDR1 MGHRA, CDR2 YSYEKL.

This clone was detected only once. The chain links TRBV9 to TRBJ2-7; D possibly corresponds to TRBD1 (6 bases). Looked up from germline, CDR1 is SGDLS and CDR2 is YYNGEE. This CDR3 region has 13 residues. Trimming removed 3 bases at V and 7 bases at J, with 14 bases between. In DNA form, the CDR3 reads TGTGCCAGCAGCGCCTACAGGGCTGGGGAGCAGTACTTC. This translates into CASSAYRAGEQYF.

The V and J genes are TRBV6-4 and TRBJ2-2; TRBD2 agrees at 9 bases. The J segment lost 5 bases and the V segment lost 8 bases, leaving 3 bases of the junction unmatched. The CDR3 covers 13 residues. Germline V CDR1 and CDR2: MRHNA, SNTAGT. CDR3 in DNA: TGTGCCAGCTCTAGCGGGGAGACCGGGGAGCTGTTTTTT. This translates into CASSSGETGELFF.

This chain connects TRBV7-2 to TRBJ1-1; D is uncertain. Trimming removed 5 bases from V and 0 bases from J, with 7 bases in between. The germline V gene encodes CDR1 SGHTA and CDR2 FQGNSA. The CDR3 is 13 amino acids. The CDR3 reads CASSPELNTEAFF. CDR3 nucleotide sequence: TGTGCCAGCAGCCCAGAATTGAACACTGAAGCTTTCTTT.

The CDR3 DNA reads TGTGCCAGCAGCCCTCACAGGGATTACGAGCAGTACTTC. Translating it yields CASSPHRDYEQYF. The rearrangement uses TRBV11-3 and TRBJ2-7, with D perhaps TRBD1 (6 bases). V lost 5 bases, J lost 4 bases, and 12 bases lay in between. The germline V gene encodes CDR1 SGHNT and CDR2 YENEEA. This CDR3 is built from 13 residues.

The V gene is TRBV5-6, the J gene TRBJ1-1; D perhaps matches TRBD1 (6 bases). V lost 3 bases and J lost 4, with 16 bases in between. CDR1 and CDR2 from the germline V gene are SGHDT and YYEEEE. The CDR3 sequence is 15 residues long. Here the CDR3 reads CASSSIRGWGTEAFF. The CDR3 DNA sequence: TGTGCCAGCAGCTCGATCAGGGGTTGGGGCACTGAAGCTTTCTTT. Full variable domain (missing parts from reference TRBV5-6 and TRBJ1-1): DAGVTQSPTHLIKTRGQQVTLRCSPKSGHDTVSWYQQALGQGPQFIFQYYEEEERQRGNFPDRFSGHQFPNYSSELNVNALLLGDSALYLCASSSIRGWGTEAFFGQGTRLTVV.

This rearrangement joins TRBV6-1 to TRBJ2-1; 10 positions agree with TRBD2. The CDR3 spans 17 residues. Germline loops: CDR1 MNHNS, CDR2 SASEGT. The V gene end was trimmed by 4 bases and the J gene end by 7 bases; junction bases not matched to a gene: 13. CDR3 coding DNA: TGTGCCAGCAGTGTACTAGCGGGGACACGGGATGGGAATGAGCAGTTCTTC. Its protein is CASSVLAGTRDGNEQFF.

The chain uses TRBV6-1 and TRBJ2-7, with TRBD2 as a possible D gene (6 bases). The germline gives CDR1 MNHNS, CDR2 SASEGT. With 0 bases removed from V and 2 bases from J, the gap between germline ends came to 8 bases. This CDR3 comprises 14 residues. The DNA of the CDR3 is TGTGCCAGCAGTGAAGCGGAGGGGCCCTACGAGCAGTACTTC. Its translation: CASSEAEGPYEQYF.

The chain is built from TRBV7-6 and TRBJ2-1; 12 nucleotides agree with TRBD2. V gave up 1 base and J gave up 5 bases; unmatched junction bases: 18. The CDR3 has 21 residues. Germline CDR1 is SGHVS and CDR2 is FNYEAQ. DNA of the CDR3: TGTGCCAGCAGCTTAGGACTACCTCAGCTAGCGGGGGGGAAGCAGGACAATGAGCAGTTCTTC. It codes for CASSLGLPQLAGGKQDNEQFF. Variable domain in full (rest from reference TRBV7-6 and TRBJ2-1): GAGVSQSPRYKVTKRGQDVALRCDPISGHVSLYWYRQALGQGPEFLTYFNYEAQQDKSGLPNDRFSAERPEGSISTLTIQRTEQRDSAMYRCASSLGLPQLAGGKQDNEQFFGPGTRLTVL.

This clone was picked up one time. The chain has TRBV7-9 and TRBJ2-7; 7 bases map to TRBD2. J lost 0 bases, V lost 10 bases, and 9 bases had no gene match. This CDR3 has 14 amino acids. Germline CDR1 reads SEHNR; CDR2 reads FQNEAQ (reference sequence). This CDR3 reads CATPLRGDSYEQYF. The CDR3 DNA reads TGTGCCACCCCACTACGGGGGGACTCCTACGAGCAGTACTTC.